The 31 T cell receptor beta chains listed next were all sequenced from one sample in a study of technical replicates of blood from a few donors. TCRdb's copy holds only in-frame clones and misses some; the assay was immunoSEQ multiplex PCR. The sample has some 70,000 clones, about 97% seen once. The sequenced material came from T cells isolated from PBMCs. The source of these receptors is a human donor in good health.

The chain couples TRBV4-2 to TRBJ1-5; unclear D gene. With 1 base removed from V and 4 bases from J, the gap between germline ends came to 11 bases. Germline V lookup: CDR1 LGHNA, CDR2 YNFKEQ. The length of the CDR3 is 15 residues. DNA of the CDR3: TGTGCCAGCAGCCAAGTGGGAGGCGGGAATCAGCCCCAGCATTTT. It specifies CASSQVGGGNQPQHF.

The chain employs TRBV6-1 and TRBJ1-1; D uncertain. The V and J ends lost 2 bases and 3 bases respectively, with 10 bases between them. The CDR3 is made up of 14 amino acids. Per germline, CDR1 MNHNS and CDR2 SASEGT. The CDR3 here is CASSELFGDTEAFF. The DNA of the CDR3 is TGTGCCAGCAGTGAACTTTTCGGTGACACTGAAGCTTTCTTT.

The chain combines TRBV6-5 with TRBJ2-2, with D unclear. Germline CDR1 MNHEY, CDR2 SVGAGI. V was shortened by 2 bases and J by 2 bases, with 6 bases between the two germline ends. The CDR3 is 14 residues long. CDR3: CASSYQANTGELFF. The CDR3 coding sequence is TGTGCCAGCAGTTACCAGGCTAACACCGGGGAGCTGTTTTTT.

The CDR3 protein is CASSPRTVSNQPQHF. For the CDR3, the DNA is TGTGCCAGCAGCCCCAGGACAGTAAGCAATCAGCCCCAGCATTTT. The chain links TRBV7-3 to TRBJ1-5, with D possibly TRBD1 on 6 matching bases. V lost 5 bases to trimming and J lost 1 base, with 12 bases between them. CDR1 and CDR2 (germline): SGHTA, FQGTGA. The CDR3 is 15 amino acids. Supplemented by reference TRBV7-3 and TRBJ1-5, the full variable domain reads GAGVSQTPSNKVTEKGKYVELRCDPISGHTALYWYRQSLGQGPEFLIYFQGTGAADDSGLPNDRFFAVRPEGSVSTLKIQRTERGDSAVYLCASSPRTVSNQPQHFGDGTRLSIL.

CDR3 region: CASSLRTVSNTGELFF. The CDR3, as DNA: TGTGCCAGCAGCTTAAGGACAGTCTCGAACACCGGGGAGCTGTTTTTT. This rearrangement joins TRBV7-2 to TRBJ2-2, with TRBD1 as a possible D gene (6 bases). Trimming removed 2 bases from V and 0 bases from J, with 10 bases in between. The germline V gene has CDR1 SGHTA and CDR2 FQGNSA. CDR3 length: 16 residues.

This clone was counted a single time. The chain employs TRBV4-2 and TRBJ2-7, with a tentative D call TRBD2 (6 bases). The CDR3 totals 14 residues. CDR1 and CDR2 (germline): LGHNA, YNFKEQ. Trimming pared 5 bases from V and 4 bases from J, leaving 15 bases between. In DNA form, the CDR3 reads TGTGCCAGCAGCTTAAGGACTATGGGTTACGAGCAGTACTTC. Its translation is CASSLRTMGYEQYF.

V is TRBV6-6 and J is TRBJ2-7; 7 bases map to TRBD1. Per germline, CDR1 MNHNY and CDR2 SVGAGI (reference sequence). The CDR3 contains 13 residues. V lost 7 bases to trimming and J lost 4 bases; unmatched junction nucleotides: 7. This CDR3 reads CASTRDSSYEQYF. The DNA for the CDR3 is TGTGCCAGCACTAGGGACAGTTCATACGAGCAGTACTTC.

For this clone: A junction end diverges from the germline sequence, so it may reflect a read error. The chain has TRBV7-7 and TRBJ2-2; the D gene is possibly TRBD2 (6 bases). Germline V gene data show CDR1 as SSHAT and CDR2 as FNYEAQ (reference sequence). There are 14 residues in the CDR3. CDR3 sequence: CASSRDLGTGELFF. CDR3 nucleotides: TGTGCTAGCAGCCGGGACTTGGGCACCGGGGAGCTGTTTTTT.

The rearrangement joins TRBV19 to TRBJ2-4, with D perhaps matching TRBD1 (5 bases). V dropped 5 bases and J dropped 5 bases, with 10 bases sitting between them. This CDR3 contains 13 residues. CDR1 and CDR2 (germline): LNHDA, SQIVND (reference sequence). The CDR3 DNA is TGTGCCAGTAGTTTCCAGGGCCAAAACATTCAGTACTTC. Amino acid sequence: CASSFQGQNIQYF.

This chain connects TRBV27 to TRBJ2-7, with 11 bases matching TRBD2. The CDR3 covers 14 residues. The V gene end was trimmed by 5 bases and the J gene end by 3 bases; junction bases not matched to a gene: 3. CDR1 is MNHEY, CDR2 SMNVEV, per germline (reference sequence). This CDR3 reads CASSPGTSGYEQYF. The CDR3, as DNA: TGTGCCAGCAGTCCTGGGACTAGCGGCTACGAGCAGTACTTC.

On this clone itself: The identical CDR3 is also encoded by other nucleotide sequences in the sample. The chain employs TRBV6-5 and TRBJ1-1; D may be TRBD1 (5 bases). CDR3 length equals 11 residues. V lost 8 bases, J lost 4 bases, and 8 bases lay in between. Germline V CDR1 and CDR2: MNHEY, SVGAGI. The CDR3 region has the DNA TGTGCCAGCCGGGGGGGCACTGAAGCTTTCTTT. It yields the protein CASRGGTEAFF.

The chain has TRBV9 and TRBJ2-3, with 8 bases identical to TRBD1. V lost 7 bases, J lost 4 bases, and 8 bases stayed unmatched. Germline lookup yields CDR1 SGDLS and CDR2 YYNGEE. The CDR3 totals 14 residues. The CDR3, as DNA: TGTGCCAGCCAGACAGGGGTATCAGCAGATACGCAGTATTTT. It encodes CASQTGVSADTQYF.

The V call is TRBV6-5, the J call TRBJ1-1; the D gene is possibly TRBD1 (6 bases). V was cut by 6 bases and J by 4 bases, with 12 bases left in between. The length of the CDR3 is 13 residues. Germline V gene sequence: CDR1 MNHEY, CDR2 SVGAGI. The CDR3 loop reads CASRGGGTTEAFF. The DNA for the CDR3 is TGTGCCAGCAGGGGAGGGGGGACCACTGAAGCTTTCTTT.

CDR3 DNA: TGTGCCAGCAGCCAAGAACCGGGACTAGCCAAATATTTCTCCTACAATGAGCAGTTCTTC. As protein: CASSQEPGLAKYFSYNEQFF. The rearrangement joins TRBV14 to TRBJ2-1, with TRBD2 matching over 9 bases. This CDR3 is built from 20 residues. J lost 0 bases, V lost 0 bases, and 12 bases had no gene match. CDR1 is SGHDN, CDR2 FVKESK, per germline.

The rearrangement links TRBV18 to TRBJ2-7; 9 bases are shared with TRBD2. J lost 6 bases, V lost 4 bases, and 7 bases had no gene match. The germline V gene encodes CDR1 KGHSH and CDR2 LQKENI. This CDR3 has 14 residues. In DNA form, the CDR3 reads TGTGCCAGCTCACAGGCGGGAGGGCCGTCCGAGCAGTACTTC. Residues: CASSQAGGPSEQYF.

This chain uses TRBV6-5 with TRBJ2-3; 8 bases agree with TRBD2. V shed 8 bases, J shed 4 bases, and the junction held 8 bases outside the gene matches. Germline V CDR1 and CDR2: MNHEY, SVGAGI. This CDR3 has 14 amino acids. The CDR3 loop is CASRGAGASDTQYF. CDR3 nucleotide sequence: TGTGCCAGCCGTGGAGCGGGAGCATCAGATACGCAGTATTTT.

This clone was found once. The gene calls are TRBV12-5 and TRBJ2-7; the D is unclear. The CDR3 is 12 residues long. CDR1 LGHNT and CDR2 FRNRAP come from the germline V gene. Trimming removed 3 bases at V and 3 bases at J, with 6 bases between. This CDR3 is CASGLQFYEQYF. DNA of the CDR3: TGTGCTAGTGGTTTACAGTTCTACGAGCAGTACTTC.

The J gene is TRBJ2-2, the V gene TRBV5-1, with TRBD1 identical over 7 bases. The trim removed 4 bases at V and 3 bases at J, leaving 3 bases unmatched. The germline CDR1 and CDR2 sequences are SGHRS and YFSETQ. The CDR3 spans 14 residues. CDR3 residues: CASSRQGDTGELFF. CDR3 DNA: TGCGCCAGCAGCAGGCAGGGGGACACCGGGGAGCTGTTTTTT.

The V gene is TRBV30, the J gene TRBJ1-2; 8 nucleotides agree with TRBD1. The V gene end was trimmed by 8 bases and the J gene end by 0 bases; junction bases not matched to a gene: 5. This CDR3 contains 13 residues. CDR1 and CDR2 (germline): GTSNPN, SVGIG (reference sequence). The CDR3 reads CARGTGTNYGYTF. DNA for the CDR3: TGTGCCAGGGGGACAGGAACTAACTATGGCTACACCTTC.

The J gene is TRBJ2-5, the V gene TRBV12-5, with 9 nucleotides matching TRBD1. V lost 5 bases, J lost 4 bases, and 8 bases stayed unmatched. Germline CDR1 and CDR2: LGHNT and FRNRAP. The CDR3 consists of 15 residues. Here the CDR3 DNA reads TGTGCTAGTGGTGTACAGGGGGCACCAGGAGAGACCCAGTACTTC. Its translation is CASGVQGAPGETQYF.

As DNA, the CDR3 is TGTGCCAGCAGCTTAGCACGGGCGGGGGAGCAGTACTTC. Translation: CASSLARAGEQYF. The chain carries TRBV7-8 and TRBJ2-7, with a tentative D call TRBD2 (6 bases). This CDR3 comprises 13 residues. V shed 0 bases and J shed 7 bases, with 10 bases lying between them. CDR1 is SGHVS, CDR2 FQNEAQ, per germline.

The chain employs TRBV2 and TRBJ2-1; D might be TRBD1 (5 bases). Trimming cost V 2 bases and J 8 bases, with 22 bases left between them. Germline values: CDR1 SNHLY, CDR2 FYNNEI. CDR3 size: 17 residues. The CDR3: CASSESTNPQGADEQFF. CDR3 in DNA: TGTGCCAGCAGTGAATCCACTAACCCCCAAGGGGCGGATGAGCAGTTCTTC. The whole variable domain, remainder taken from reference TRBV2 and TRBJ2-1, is EPEVTQTPSHQVTQMGQEVILRCVPISNHLYFYWYRQILGQKVEFLVSFYNNEISEKSEIFDDQFSVERPDGSNFTLKIRSTKLEDSAMYFCASSESTNPQGADEQFFGPGTRLTVL.

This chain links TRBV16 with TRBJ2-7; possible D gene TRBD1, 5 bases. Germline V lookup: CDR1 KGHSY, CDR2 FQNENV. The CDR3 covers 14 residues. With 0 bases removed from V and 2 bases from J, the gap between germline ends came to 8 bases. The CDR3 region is CASSQSRVAYEQYF. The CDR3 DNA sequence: TGTGCCAGCAGCCAATCCAGGGTAGCCTACGAGCAGTACTTC.

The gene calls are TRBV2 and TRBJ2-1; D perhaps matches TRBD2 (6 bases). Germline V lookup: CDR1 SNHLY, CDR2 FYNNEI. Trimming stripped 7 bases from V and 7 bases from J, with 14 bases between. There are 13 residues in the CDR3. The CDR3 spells CASMWREKNEQFF. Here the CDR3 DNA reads TGTGCCAGCATGTGGAGGGAAAAAAATGAGCAGTTCTTC.

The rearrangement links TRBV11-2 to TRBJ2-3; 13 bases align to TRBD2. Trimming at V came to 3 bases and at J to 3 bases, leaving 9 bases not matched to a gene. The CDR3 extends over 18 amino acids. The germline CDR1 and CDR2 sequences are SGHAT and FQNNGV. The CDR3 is CASSFGLAGEFRTDTQYF. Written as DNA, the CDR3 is TGTGCCAGCAGCTTTGGACTAGCGGGAGAGTTTAGGACAGATACGCAGTATTTT.

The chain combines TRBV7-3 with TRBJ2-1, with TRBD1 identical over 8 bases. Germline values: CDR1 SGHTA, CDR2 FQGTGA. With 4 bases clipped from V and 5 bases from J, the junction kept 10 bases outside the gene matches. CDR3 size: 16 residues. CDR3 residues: CASSSGQGFMNNEQFF. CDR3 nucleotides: TGTGCCAGCAGCTCCGGACAGGGTTTTATGAACAATGAGCAGTTCTTC.

The CDR3 region is CASSVAGLPDTIYF. The DNA for the CDR3 is TGTGCCAGCAGCGTGGCAGGGCTTCCAGACACCATATATTTT. The chain uses TRBV9 and TRBJ1-3; D is perhaps TRBD1 (5 bases). Germline lookup yields CDR1 SGDLS and CDR2 YYNGEE. Trimming stripped 2 bases from V and 8 bases from J, with 14 bases between. The CDR3 spans 14 residues.

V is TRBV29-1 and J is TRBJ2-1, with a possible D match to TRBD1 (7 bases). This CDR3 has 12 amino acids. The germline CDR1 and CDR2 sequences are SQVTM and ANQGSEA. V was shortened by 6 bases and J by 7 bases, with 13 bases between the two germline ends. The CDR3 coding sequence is TGCAGCGTGCAGGGGGGCTCTAATGAGCAGTTCTTC. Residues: CSVQGGSNEQFF.

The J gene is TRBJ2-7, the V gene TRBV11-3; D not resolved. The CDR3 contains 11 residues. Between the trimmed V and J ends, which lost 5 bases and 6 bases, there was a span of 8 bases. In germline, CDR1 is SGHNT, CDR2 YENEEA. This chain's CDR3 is CASSQHLEQYF. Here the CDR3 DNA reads TGTGCCAGCAGCCAACATCTCGAGCAGTACTTC. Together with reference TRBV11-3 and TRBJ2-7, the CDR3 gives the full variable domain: EAGVVQSPRYKIIEKKQPVAFWCNPISGHNTLYWYLQNLGQGPELLIRYENEEAVDDSQLPKDRFSAERLKGVDSTLKIQPAELGDSAVYLCASSQHLEQYFGPGTRLTVT.

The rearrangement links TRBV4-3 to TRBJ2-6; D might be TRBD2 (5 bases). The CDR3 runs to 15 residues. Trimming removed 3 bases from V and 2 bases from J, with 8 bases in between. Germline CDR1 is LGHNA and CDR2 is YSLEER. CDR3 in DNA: TGCGCCAGCAGCCAGGGGAGACCTGGGGCCAACGTCCTGACTTTC. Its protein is CASSQGRPGANVLTF.

CDR3: CATSRESGAYEQYF. CDR3 DNA sequence: TGTGCCACCAGCAGAGAGTCGGGGGCCTACGAGCAGTACTTC. This sequence joins TRBV15 and TRBJ2-7; D might be TRBD2 (6 bases). V was trimmed by 0 bases and J by 2 bases, leaving 8 bases between them. The CDR3 has 14 amino acids. Germline-derived CDR1 and CDR2 are LNHNV and YYDKDF (reference sequence).